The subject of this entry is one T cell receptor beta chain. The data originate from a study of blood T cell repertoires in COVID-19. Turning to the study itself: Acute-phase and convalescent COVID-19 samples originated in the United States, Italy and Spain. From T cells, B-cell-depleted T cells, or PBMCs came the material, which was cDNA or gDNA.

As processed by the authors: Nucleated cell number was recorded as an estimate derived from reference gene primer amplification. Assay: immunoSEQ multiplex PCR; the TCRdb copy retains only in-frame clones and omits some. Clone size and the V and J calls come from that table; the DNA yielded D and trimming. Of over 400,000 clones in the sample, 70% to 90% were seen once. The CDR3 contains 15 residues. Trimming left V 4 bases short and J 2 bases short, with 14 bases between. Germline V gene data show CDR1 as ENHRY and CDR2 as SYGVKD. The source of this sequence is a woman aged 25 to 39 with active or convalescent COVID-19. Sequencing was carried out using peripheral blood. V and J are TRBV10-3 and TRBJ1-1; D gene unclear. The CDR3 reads CAISVGGSANTEAFF. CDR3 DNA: TGTGCCATCAGTGTCGGCGGAAGTGCTAACACTGAAGCTTTCTTT.